These 20 T cell receptor beta chains share one sample of origin, sequenced in a study of T-cell reconstitution after alpha-beta-depleted transplantation in children. Unique molecular identifiers were used to barcode this TCRbeta library. One entry per CDR3 protein results from TCRdb running MiXCR on the PCR reads. The sample lists fewer than 450,000 distinct CDR3 sequences, about 16% occurring once. Sequencing used PBMCs, mostly from graft donor cells, obtained 360 days after TCRalphabeta/CD19-depleted stem cell transplant. The receptors shown here come from a male patient between 2 and 15 years old who had a stem cell transplant for acute lymphoblastic leukemia, so the T cells may come from the graft donor.

J is TRBJ2-3 and V is TRBV7-9; D gene ambiguous. V was trimmed by 4 bases and J by 2 bases, leaving 22 bases between them. The germline V gene has CDR1 SEHNR and CDR2 FQNEAQ (reference sequence). The CDR3 is 18 residues long. The CDR3 region has the DNA TGTGCCAGCAGCTATTCGGGCCCGATACGTTATTCCACAGATACGCAGTATTTT. It yields the protein CASSYSGPIRYSTDTQYF.

The gene calls are TRBV28 and TRBJ2-5, with 15 bases lining up with TRBD2. Germline values: CDR1 MDHEN, CDR2 SYDVKM. There are 18 residues in the CDR3. With V trimmed by 3 bases and J by 5 bases, 10 bases remained unmatched. The CDR3 DNA sequence: TGTGCCAGCAGTTTGAGAGAACTAGGACTAGCGGGAGGGGAGACCCAGTACTTC. This codes for CASSLRELGLAGGETQYF.

Many counts were recorded for this clonotype. The genes are TRBV10-3 and TRBJ2-7; D is perhaps TRBD2 (6 bases). The CDR3 totals 16 residues. The V gene lost 0 bases and the J gene lost 2 bases, with 14 bases spanning the gap. Germline values: CDR1 ENHRY, CDR2 SYGVKD. The DNA of the CDR3 is TGTGCCATCAGTGAGTCGGAGGGGACTTTGACCTACGAGCAGTACTTC. It codes for CAISESEGTLTYEQYF.

The chain combines TRBV12-3 or TRBV12-4 with TRBJ2-7, with D possibly being TRBD1 (5 bases). V lost 8 bases, J lost 0 bases, and 8 bases lay in between. This CDR3 has 12 amino acids. CDR3 DNA sequence: TGTGCCAGCCGACAGCCCTCCTACGAGCAGTACTTC. It translates to CASRQPSYEQYF.

This clonotype was picked up a small number of times. The chain combines TRBV2 with TRBJ2-1; D unclear. The germline V gene encodes CDR1 SNHLY and CDR2 FYNNEI. Between the trimmed V and J ends, which lost 5 bases and 6 bases, there was a span of 20 bases. This CDR3 comprises 16 residues. The CDR3 spells CASSPSGPAGGNEQFF. The CDR3 nucleotides are TGTGCCAGCAGTCCCTCCGGTCCAGCAGGCGGCAATGAGCAGTTCTTC.

This clonotype was observed at least ten times. The rearrangement uses TRBV28 and TRBJ2-1; the match to TRBD2 covers 11 bases. Germline V gene lookup returns CDR1 MDHEN and CDR2 SYDVKM. The CDR3 runs 14 residues. The V and J ends lost 7 bases and 6 bases, in that order; junction bases with no gene match: 5. CDR3 in amino acids: CASTVAGGINEQFF. CDR3 bases: TGTGCCAGCACTGTAGCGGGAGGGATCAATGAGCAGTTCTTC.

CDR3 DNA sequence: TGCAGTGCTAGAGATTTGGGGGAATCAAACACTGAAGCTTTCTTT. Amino acid sequence: CSARDLGESNTEAFF. The gene calls are TRBV20-1 and TRBJ1-1; D might be TRBD1 (5 bases). CDR1 and CDR2 (germline): DFQATT, SNEGSKA (reference sequence). The V gene lost 0 bases and the J gene lost 2 bases, with 13 bases spanning the gap. The CDR3 is made up of 15 amino acids.

The rearrangement joins TRBV6-2 or TRBV6-3 to TRBJ2-7; the match to TRBD2 covers 7 bases. The CDR3 has 15 residues. V gave up 5 bases and J gave up 3 bases; unmatched junction bases: 10. Germline V gene lookup returns CDR1 MNHEY and CDR2 SVGEGT. Written as DNA, the CDR3 is TGTGCCAGCAGTCCCAGCTGGGGGGGAGTCTACGAGCAGTACTTC. Amino acid sequence: CASSPSWGGVYEQYF.

This clonotype was seen at least ten times. The gene calls are TRBV6-2 or TRBV6-3 and TRBJ2-7; 9 bases align to TRBD1. The CDR3 spans 16 residues. Germline lookup yields CDR1 MNHEY and CDR2 SVGEGT. The V gene end was trimmed by 0 bases and the J gene end by 2 bases; junction bases not matched to a gene: 5. The CDR3 nucleotides are TGTGCCAGCAGTTACTCCGAAAGACAGGGGGCCTACGAGCAGTACTTC. It is translated as CASSYSERQGAYEQYF.

This clonotype has more than one count but fewer than ten. J is TRBJ2-7 and V is TRBV4-1; D is unresolved. Germline V gene sequence: CDR1 MGHRA, CDR2 YSYEKL. The CDR3 length is 13 residues. Trimming left V 1 base short and J 2 bases short, with 6 bases between. The CDR3 DNA sequence: TGCGCCAGCAGCCAAGTCGCTACCTACGAGCAGTACTTC. This gives the protein CASSQVATYEQYF.

This chain connects TRBV30 to TRBJ1-3, with D possibly matching TRBD1 (5 bases). Germline CDR1 reads GTSNPN; CDR2 reads SVGIG (reference sequence). The CDR3 is 14 amino acids. V lost 2 bases and J 5 bases, leaving 13 bases between the germline ends. CDR3 residues: CAWSLGPGRNTIYF. The DNA of the CDR3 is TGTGCCTGGAGTTTGGGCCCAGGGAGAAACACCATATATTTT.

This clonotype has more than one count but fewer than ten. V gene TRBV29-1 combines with J gene TRBJ2-3, with TRBD1 identical over 10 bases. The length of the CDR3 is 15 residues. Per the germline V gene, CDR1 is SQVTM and CDR2 is ANQGSEA. The trim removed 2 bases at V and 4 bases at J, leaving 6 bases unmatched. CDR3 DNA sequence: TGCAGCGTTGAAAGGGGACAGGGGAGCGCAGATACGCAGTATTTT. As protein: CSVERGQGSADTQYF.

In this sample, this clonotype turned up a few times. This chain's CDR3 is CASSLDGLETQYF. For the CDR3, the DNA is TGTGCCAGCAGTTTAGATGGGCTAGAGACCCAGTACTTC. The chain has TRBV12-3 or TRBV12-4 and TRBJ2-5; D is unresolved. V gave up 1 base and J gave up 4 bases, with 7 bases separating them. This CDR3 is built from 13 residues.

This chain links TRBV6-2 or TRBV6-3 with TRBJ1-1; D perhaps matches TRBD1 (6 bases). CDR1 is MNHEY, CDR2 SVGEGT, per germline. The V and J ends lost 7 bases and 0 bases respectively, with 9 bases between them. CDR3 length: 13 residues. DNA for the CDR3: TGTGCCAGCACAAGACAGGTGAACACTGAAGCTTTCTTT. Translated, it gives CASTRQVNTEAFF.

This clonotype was recorded a few times. The gene calls are TRBV20-1 and TRBJ1-5; D perhaps matches TRBD1 (5 bases). This CDR3 has 13 amino acids. The germline V gene has CDR1 DFQATT and CDR2 SNEGSKA (reference sequence). V lost 5 bases and J 3 bases, leaving 11 bases between the germline ends. DNA for the CDR3: TGCAGTGCTGGGGGGACCCTCAATCAGCCCCAGCATTTT. Protein product: CSAGGTLNQPQHF.

The chain combines TRBV7-9 with TRBJ2-3, with TRBD2 matching 11 bases. J was trimmed by 2 bases and V by 4 bases; bases with no gene match: 8. The CDR3 sequence is 17 residues long. Germline values: CDR1 SEHNR, CDR2 FQNEAQ (reference sequence). The CDR3 is CASSSIVAGGNTDTQYF. CDR3 DNA sequence: TGTGCCAGCAGCTCCATAGTAGCGGGAGGGAACACAGATACGCAGTATTTT.

There are a few counts of this clonotype. J is TRBJ1-3 and V is TRBV5-5; 7 bases line up with TRBD1. The CDR3 is 14 residues long. The V segment lost 2 bases and the J segment 2 bases; nucleotides outside the gene matches: 1. Looked up from germline, CDR1 is SGHKS and CDR2 is YYEKEE (reference sequence). The CDR3 region is CASSLQGPGNTIYF. CDR3 coding DNA: TGTGCCAGCAGCTTACAGGGGCCTGGAAACACCATATATTTT.

This chain uses TRBV4-1 with TRBJ2-5; 8 bases fit TRBD2. V shed 0 bases, J shed 4 bases, and the junction held 7 bases outside the gene matches. Germline CDR1 MGHRA, CDR2 YSYEKL. The CDR3 runs 16 residues. The CDR3 region has the DNA TGCGCCAGCAGCCAAGATACCGGGAGGGCCAGAGAGACCCAGTACTTC. Translation gives CASSQDTGRARETQYF.

This clonotype was recorded at least ten times. The chain combines TRBV27 with TRBJ2-1, with a weak D call TRBD2 (5 bases). Germline-derived CDR1 and CDR2 are MNHEY and SMNVEV (reference sequence). The germline V and J ends were trimmed by 6 bases and 2 bases, with 11 bases remaining between them. The CDR3 has 14 residues. The CDR3 spells CASRRGLTYNEQFF. In DNA form, the CDR3 reads TGTGCCAGCAGAAGAGGACTCACCTACAATGAGCAGTTCTTC.

This clonotype appeared many times. The chain uses TRBV4-3 and TRBJ2-3, with TRBD2 matching 8 bases. The CDR3 loop spans 16 amino acids. V shed 4 bases, J shed 0 bases, and the junction held 6 bases outside the gene matches. CDR1 and CDR2 from the germline V gene are LGHNA and YSLEER. CDR3 sequence: CASSPHSGVSTDTQYF. The CDR3 DNA is TGCGCCAGCAGCCCCCATAGCGGGGTTAGCACAGATACGCAGTATTTT.